The text below deals with one T cell receptor beta chain. What it binds is unknown. The junction and the germline gene differ at one end; a read error may be behind it. The source of the sample is a study of vaccination effects on CD4 cells after COVID-19. Overall study: Two-dose vaccination with either BNT162b2 or mRNA-1273 was given to the participants. It was with approximately 9.6 IU/ml IL-2 and about 10 ug/ml peptides that roughly 2.2 million PBMC per well were cultured.

Researchers isolated CD4+ T cells once around 11 days of culture had elapsed. Germline loops: CDR1 LGHNT, CDR2 FRNRAP. The CDR3 contains 15 residues. Using immunoSEQ multiplex PCR, the repertoire was profiled, and TCRdb retains in-frame clones only, with some absent. The table records about 74,000 clones, roughly 80% of them present only once. The source of this sequence is a human donor who received a COVID-19 vaccine. The J gene is TRBJ2-2, the V gene TRBV12-5; D may correspond to TRBD1 or TRBD2 (5 bases each). The input for sequencing was CD4+ T cells from PBMCs cultured without peptide, taken before COVID-19 vaccination. The CDR3 DNA reads as TGTGCTAGTGGTTCGCCGCTGGGGGTACCCGGTGAGCTGTTTTTT. Translated: CASGSPLGVPGELFF.